This paragraph reports one T cell receptor (beta chain). Its specificity is unknown. Germline CDR1 reads ENHRY; CDR2 reads SYGVKD. Trimming cost V 5 bases and J 5 bases; bases outside gene matches: 10. CDR3 length equals 16 residues. The sample originates from a study of TIL therapy for anti-PD-1-resistant metastatic lung cancer. Across the study: Progressing patients received lymphodepletion, expanded TIL infusion and IL-2.

Notes on the study in general: Infused TIL clonotypes partially replaced the baseline blood repertoire, then decayed over months.

The libraries were made with immunoSEQ v3. Only in-frame clones appear in the TCRdb table, and some are missing; sequencing was by immunoSEQ multiplex PCR. The sample has 50,000 to 70,000 clones; around 63% are singletons. Time point meaning: pre-treatment sample, taken before nivolumab and TIL therapy. The material sequenced was blood, taken at baseline. The chain couples TRBV10-3 to TRBJ2-3; 10 bases are shared with TRBD2. The TCR sequence derives from a person between 30 and 80 years old with non-small cell lung cancer. This CDR3 is CAISSGLTSGKDTQYF. The CDR3 nucleotides read TGTGCCATCAGTTCCGGTTTAACTAGCGGGAAAGATACGCAGTATTTT.